Here is one T cell receptor beta chain with its context. Its antigen is still unknown. These data come from a study of T cells in narcolepsy. Study results and caveats: Same-patient CSF and blood CD4+ T cell clonotypes included HCRT-specific and TRIB2-specific autoreactive ones. Reportedly, autoreactive clonotypes were serially detected in patients' blood but not controls'.

The CDR3 covers 15 residues. Trimming took off 5 bases at V and 1 base at J, with 12 bases between the two ends. Germline-derived CDR1 and CDR2 are MNHEY and SMNVEV (reference sequence). Method: immunoSEQ multiplex PCR; TCRdb's copy keeps in-frame clones and lacks some. The sample has 25,000 to 30,000 clones; about 85% are singletons. The TCR originated in a human donor with narcolepsy. Sequencing was performed on CD45RA- memory CD4+ T cells from PBMCs. The chain recombines TRBV27 with TRBJ1-5; D is undetermined. The CDR3 here is CASSPPGPSNQPQHF. DNA of the CDR3: TGTGCCAGCAGTCCGCCCGGACCGAGCAATCAGCCCCAGCATTTT.